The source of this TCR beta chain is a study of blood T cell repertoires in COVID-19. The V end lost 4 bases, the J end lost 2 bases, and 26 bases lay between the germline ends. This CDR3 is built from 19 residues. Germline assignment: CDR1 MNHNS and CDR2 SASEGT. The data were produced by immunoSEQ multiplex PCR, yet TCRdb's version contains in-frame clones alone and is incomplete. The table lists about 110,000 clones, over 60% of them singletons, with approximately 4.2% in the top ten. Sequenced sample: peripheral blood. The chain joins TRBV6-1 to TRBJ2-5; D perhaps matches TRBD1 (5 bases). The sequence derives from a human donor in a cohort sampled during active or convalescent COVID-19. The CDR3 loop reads CASSVPAFGAHQLQETQYF. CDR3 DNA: TGTGCCAGCAGTGTTCCAGCCTTTGGGGCACATCAACTGCAAGAGACCCAGTACTTC.